The 19 T cell receptor beta chains given below trace back to one sample, sequenced in a study of cytomegalovirus exposure and HLA in healthy donors. The PCR ran on 60 Vbeta and 13 Jbeta primers. Method: immunoSEQ multiplex PCR; TCRdb's copy keeps in-frame clones and lacks some. The sample holds around 200,000 clones, around 85% seen once. Material: PBMCs. All receptors come from a woman in her fifties or sixties in good health and CMV-seronegative.

This chain uses TRBV28 with TRBJ2-3; TRBD1 matches at 7 bases. Germline V lookup: CDR1 MDHEN, CDR2 SYDVKM. With 3 bases clipped from V and 4 bases from J, the junction kept 4 bases outside the gene matches. The CDR3 sequence is 14 residues long. The CDR3 DNA reads TGTGCCAGCAGTTTGCCACAGGGGCCAGATACGCAGTATTTT. Encoded protein: CASSLPQGPDTQYF.

This chain links TRBV7-8 with TRBJ2-7, with TRBD2 as a possible D gene (6 bases). The CDR3 sequence is 14 residues long. Trimming took 2 bases from V and 3 from J, leaving 11 bases between them. Germline-derived CDR1 and CDR2 are SGHVS and FQNEAQ. CDR3 amino acids: CASSLYGRHYEQYF. DNA of the CDR3: TGTGCCAGCAGCTTATATGGGAGGCACTACGAGCAGTACTTC.

The rearrangement uses TRBV6-5 and TRBJ2-7, with 9 bases aligning to TRBD2. CDR3 length equals 14 residues. Germline-derived CDR1 and CDR2 are MNHEY and SVGAGI. V dropped 6 bases and J dropped 6; count of bases not matched to a gene: 9. CDR3 sequence reads: CASSIAGAGGEQYF. The CDR3 DNA reads as TGTGCCAGCAGCATAGCGGGAGCAGGGGGCGAGCAGTACTTC.

The chain employs TRBV4-1 and TRBJ1-2; 9 nucleotides line up with TRBD1. Germline values: CDR1 MGHRA, CDR2 YSYEKL. J gave up 5 bases and V 2 bases, and 9 bases lay outside the gene matches. The CDR3 is 16 residues long. This chain's CDR3 is CASSQPTGQGWYGYTF. In nucleotides, the CDR3 is TGCGCCAGCAGCCAACCTACGGGACAGGGATGGTATGGCTACACCTTC.

This rearrangement joins TRBV4-3 to TRBJ2-6, with unresolved D. In germline, CDR1 is LGHNA, CDR2 YSLEER. The V gene lost 0 bases and the J gene lost 2 bases, with 8 bases spanning the gap. The CDR3 is 16 residues long. CDR3 sequence: CASSQDQLAGANVLTF. The CDR3, as DNA: TGCGCCAGCAGCCAAGATCAATTAGCTGGGGCCAACGTCCTGACTTTC.

The chain links TRBV6-5 to TRBJ1-2, with D possibly matching TRBD1 (5 bases). This CDR3 has 14 amino acids. V was pared by 0 bases and J by 3 bases, with 8 bases between. CDR1 is MNHEY, CDR2 SVGAGI, per germline. In DNA form, the CDR3 reads TGTGCCAGCAGTTACTCGGGGCAGTACTATGGCTACACCTTC. The encoded protein is CASSYSGQYYGYTF.

The rearrangement uses TRBV19 and TRBJ1-5; D is ambiguous. The CDR3 is made up of 15 amino acids. Germline V gives CDR1 LNHDA, CDR2 SQIVND (reference sequence). Deletions cut 5 bases from V and 0 bases from J, with 11 bases between. CDR3 sequence reads: CASSLAGDSNQPQHF. CDR3 DNA sequence: TGTGCCAGTAGTCTAGCGGGTGATAGCAATCAGCCCCAGCATTTT.

This chain connects TRBV9 to TRBJ2-7, with 7 bases lining up with TRBD1. Germline CDR1 and CDR2: SGDLS and YYNGEE. V shed 0 bases, J shed 5 bases, and the junction held 8 bases outside the gene matches. The CDR3 totals 15 residues. CDR3 DNA: TGTGCCAGCAGCGTAGGTGGGACAGCCTTGGACGAGCAGTACTTC. Protein product: CASSVGGTALDEQYF.

This chain joins TRBV6-1 and TRBJ2-1, with D perhaps TRBD2 (5 bases). The CDR3 is made up of 13 amino acids. Germline V CDR1 and CDR2: MNHNS, SASEGT. Trimming took off 8 bases at V and 4 bases at J, with 12 bases between the two ends. CDR3 in DNA: TGTGCCAGCCCGGACTCACGTTACAATGAGCAGTTCTTC. Encoded protein: CASPDSRYNEQFF.

This rearrangement joins TRBV2 to TRBJ2-7; maybe TRBD2 (5 bases). V lost 5 bases to trimming and J lost 0 bases, with 14 bases between them. The CDR3 covers 15 residues. CDR1 is SNHLY and CDR2 is FYNNEI in the germline V gene. The DNA of the CDR3 is TGTGCCAGCAGTTTCAGCGGCCTTAGCTCCTACGAGCAGTACTTC. Translating gives CASSFSGLSSYEQYF.

This sequence joins TRBV6-5 and TRBJ2-1, with 7 nucleotides matching TRBD2. The CDR3 contains 14 residues. The junction had 8 bases not matched to a gene; V was cut back by 7 bases and J by 5 bases. The V gene's germline CDR1 is MNHEY and CDR2 SVGAGI. CDR3 nucleotide sequence: TGTGCCAGCACCACACTAGCGCCCCACAATGAGCAGTTCTTC. It is translated as CASTTLAPHNEQFF.

The CDR3 region has the DNA TGTGCCACCGGTGGCGGGGGGACCTACAATGAGCAGTTCTTC. It codes for CATGGGGTYNEQFF. The rearrangement uses TRBV10-3 and TRBJ2-1; 8 nucleotides match TRBD2. In germline, CDR1 is ENHRY, CDR2 SYGVKD. V trimming: 10 bases; J trimming: 2 bases; junction bases outside the gene matches: 7. The CDR3 has 14 residues.

The genes are TRBV28 and TRBJ1-2, with 10 bases matching TRBD1. Germline CDR1 reads MDHEN; CDR2 reads SYDVKM. This CDR3 contains 15 residues. The V gene end was trimmed by 4 bases and the J gene end by 8 bases; junction bases not matched to a gene: 10. CDR3 protein: CASSSKFDRGRGYTF. DNA of the CDR3: TGTGCCAGCAGTTCTAAATTCGACAGGGGGCGGGGCTACACCTTC.

The V call is TRBV7-2, the J call TRBJ2-5, with D perhaps matching TRBD2 (5 bases). The end of the DNA fits TRBJ2-7 better, so the J call may be wrong. CDR3 length: 13 amino acids. Germline-derived CDR1 and CDR2 are SGHTA and FQGNSA. CDR3 bases: TGTGCCAGCAGTCGCTTCCGGGACTACGAGCAGTACTTC. It yields the protein CASSRFRDYEQYF.

V is TRBV5-6 and J is TRBJ1-1, with a possible D match to TRBD1 (5 bases). The CDR3 spans 14 residues. Between the trimmed V and J ends, which lost 0 bases and 7 bases, there was a span of 13 bases. Germline values: CDR1 SGHDT, CDR2 YYEEEE. The CDR3 is CASSLAGGTGEAFF. The CDR3 bases are TGTGCCAGCAGCTTGGCCGGGGGTACCGGTGAAGCTTTCTTT.

The chain recombines TRBV28 with TRBJ1-1; D perhaps matches TRBD1 (6 bases). V dropped 6 bases and J dropped 1 base, with 18 bases sitting between them. Germline loops: CDR1 MDHEN, CDR2 SYDVKM. CDR3 size: 16 residues. DNA for the CDR3: TGTGCCAGCAGCTCTACCCAGGGGAGGGAGAACACTGAAGCTTTCTTT. Its translation: CASSSTQGRENTEAFF.

The chain links TRBV18 to TRBJ1-1, with 7 bases lining up with TRBD1. This CDR3 comprises 17 residues. Germline loops: CDR1 KGHSH, CDR2 LQKENI. V lost 4 bases to trimming and J lost 3 bases; unmatched junction nucleotides: 14. Written as DNA, the CDR3 is TGTGCCAGCTCACTCACAGGGGTTCCTTATGAAGACACTGAAGCTTTCTTT. Translating gives CASSLTGVPYEDTEAFF.

V and J are TRBV28 and TRBJ1-2; 9 bases align to TRBD1. The CDR3 totals 14 residues. The germline CDR1 and CDR2 sequences are MDHEN and SYDVKM. The V and J ends lost 5 bases and 6 bases, in that order; junction bases with no gene match: 7. In DNA form, the CDR3 reads TGTGCCAGCAGTGTACCGGGACAGGGTAATGGCTACACCTTC. It codes for CASSVPGQGNGYTF.

The chain employs TRBV10-3 and TRBJ2-1, with TRBD2 matching 13 bases. Unmatched junction bases numbered 6, after V lost 6 bases and J lost 7 bases. CDR1 is ENHRY, CDR2 SYGVKD, per germline. There are 15 residues in the CDR3. The CDR3 nucleotides are TGTGCCATCAGCGCGACTAGCGGGAGGAGAAATGAGCAGTTCTTC. This codes for CAISATSGRRNEQFF.